This entry features one TCR beta chain sequence. The target antigen is unknown. Germline CDR1 and CDR2: SGHRS and YFSETQ. The CDR3 covers 15 residues. V shed 4 bases, J shed 1 base, and the junction held 8 bases outside the gene matches. The sample is drawn from a study of T cells in Graves' hyperthyroidism and ophthalmopathy. Whole-study context: At the time of initial diagnosis and before any treatment, peripheral blood was collected.

Graves' hyperthyroidism qualified as stable when ophthalmopathy did not progress within 18 months. Uncontrolled infection, other autoimmune disease, pregnancy or lactation excluded patients. Notes on the study in general: It was a median around 6 months before onset that the model predicted ophthalmopathy.

Amplified TCR beta CDR3 regions derived from RNA transcripts. The TCR CDR3 first-round RT-PCR relied on the HTBI primer set. TCRdb reprocessed the multiplex PCR reads via MiXCR and lists one record per CDR3 protein. The table includes approximately 430,000 distinct CDR3 sequences, 15% to 19% detected once. The receptor comes from a woman aged 18-35 years with Graves' hyperthyroidism. The sequencing input was blood. The chain employs TRBV5-1 and TRBJ2-7; TRBD1 aligns across 7 bases. CDR3 in DNA: TGCGCCAGCAGCGGCAATGACAGGGTGTCCTACGAGCAGTACTTC. This sequence encodes CASSGNDRVSYEQYF. The whole variable domain, filled in from reference TRBV5-1 and TRBJ2-7, reads KAGVTQTPRYLIKTRGQQVTLSCSPISGHRSVSWYQQTPGQGLQFLFEYFSETQRNKGNFPGRFSGRQFSNSRSEMNVSTLELGDSALYLCASSGNDRVSYEQYFGPGTRLTVT.